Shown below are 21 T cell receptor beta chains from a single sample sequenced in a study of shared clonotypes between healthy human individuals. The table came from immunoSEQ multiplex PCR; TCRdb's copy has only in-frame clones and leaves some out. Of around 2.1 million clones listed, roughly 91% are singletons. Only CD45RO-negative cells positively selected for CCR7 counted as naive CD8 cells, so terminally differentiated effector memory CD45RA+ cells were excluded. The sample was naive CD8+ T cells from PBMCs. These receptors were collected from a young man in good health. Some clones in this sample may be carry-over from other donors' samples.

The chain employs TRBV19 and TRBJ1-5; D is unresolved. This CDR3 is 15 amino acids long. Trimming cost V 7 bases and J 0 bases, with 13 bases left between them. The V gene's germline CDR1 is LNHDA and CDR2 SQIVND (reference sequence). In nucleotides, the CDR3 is TGTGCCAGTACCACAGCCGGGTATAGCAATCAGCCCCAGCATTTT. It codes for CASTTAGYSNQPQHF.

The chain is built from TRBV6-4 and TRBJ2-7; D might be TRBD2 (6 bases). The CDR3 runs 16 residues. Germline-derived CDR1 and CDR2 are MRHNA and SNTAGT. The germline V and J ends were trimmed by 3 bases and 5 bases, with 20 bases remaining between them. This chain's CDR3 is CASSERDGIPGHEQYF. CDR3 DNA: TGTGCCAGCAGTGAGCGGGACGGGATACCAGGCCACGAGCAGTACTTC.

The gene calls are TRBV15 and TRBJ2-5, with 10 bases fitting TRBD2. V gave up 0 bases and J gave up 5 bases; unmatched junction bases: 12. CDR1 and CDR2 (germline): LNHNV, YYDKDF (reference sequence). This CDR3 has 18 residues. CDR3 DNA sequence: TGTGCCACCAGCAGAGATCCAAGCGGGAGGGGACCCCAGGAGACCCAGTACTTC. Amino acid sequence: CATSRDPSGRGPQETQYF.

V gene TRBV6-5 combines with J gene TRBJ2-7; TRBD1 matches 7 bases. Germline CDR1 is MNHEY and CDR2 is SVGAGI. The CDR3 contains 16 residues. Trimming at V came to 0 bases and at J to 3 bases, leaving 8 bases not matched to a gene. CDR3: CASSYSSGHRGYEQYF. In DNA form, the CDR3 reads TGTGCCAGCAGTTACTCTTCTGGACACAGGGGCTACGAGCAGTACTTC.

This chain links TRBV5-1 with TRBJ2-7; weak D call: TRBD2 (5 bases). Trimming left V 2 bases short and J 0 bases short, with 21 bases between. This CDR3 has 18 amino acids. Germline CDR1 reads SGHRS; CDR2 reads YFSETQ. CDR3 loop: CASSLSSSTGSFSYEQYF. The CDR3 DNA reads TGCGCCAGCAGCTTATCCTCTTCGACGGGATCCTTCTCCTACGAGCAGTACTTC.

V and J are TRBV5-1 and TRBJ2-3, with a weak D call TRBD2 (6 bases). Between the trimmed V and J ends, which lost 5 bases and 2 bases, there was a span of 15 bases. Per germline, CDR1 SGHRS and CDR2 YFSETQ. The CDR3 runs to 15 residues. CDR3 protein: CASSLGTSLTDTQYF. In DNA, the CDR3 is TGCGCCAGCAGTCTAGGGACTTCCCTCACAGATACGCAGTATTTT. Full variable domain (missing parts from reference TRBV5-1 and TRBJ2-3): KAGVTQTPRYLIKTRGQQVTLSCSPISGHRSVSWYQQTPGQGLQFLFEYFSETQRNKGNFPGRFSGRQFSNSRSEMNVSTLELGDSALYLCASSLGTSLTDTQYFGPGTRLTVL.

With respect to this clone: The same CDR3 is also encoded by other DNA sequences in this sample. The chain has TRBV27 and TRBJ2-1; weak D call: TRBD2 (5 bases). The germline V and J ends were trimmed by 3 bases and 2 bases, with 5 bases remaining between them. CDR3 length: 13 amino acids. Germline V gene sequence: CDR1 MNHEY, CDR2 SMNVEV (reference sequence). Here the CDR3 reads CASSLRAYNEQFF. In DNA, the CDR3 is TGTGCCAGCAGTTTGCGGGCCTACAATGAGCAGTTCTTC.

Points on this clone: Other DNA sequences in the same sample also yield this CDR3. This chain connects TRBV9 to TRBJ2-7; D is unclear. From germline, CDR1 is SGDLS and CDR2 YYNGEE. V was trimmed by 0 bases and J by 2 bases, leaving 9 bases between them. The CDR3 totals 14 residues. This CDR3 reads CASSVDRAPYEQYF. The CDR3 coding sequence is TGTGCCAGCAGCGTAGATAGGGCCCCCTACGAGCAGTACTTC. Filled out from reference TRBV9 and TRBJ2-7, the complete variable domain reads DSGVTQTPKHLITATGQRVTLRCSPRSGDLSVYWYQQSLDQGLQFLIQYYNGEERAKGNILERFSAQQFPDLHSELNLSSLELGDSALYFCASSVDRAPYEQYFGPGTRLTVT.

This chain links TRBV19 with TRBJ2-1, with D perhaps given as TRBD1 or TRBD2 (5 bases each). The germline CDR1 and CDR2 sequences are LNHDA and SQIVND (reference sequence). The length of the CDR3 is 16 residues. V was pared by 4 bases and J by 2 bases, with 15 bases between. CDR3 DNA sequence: TGTGCCAGTAGTACCCCCCCGGGGCTAGCCTACAATGAGCAGTTCTTC. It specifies CASSTPPGLAYNEQFF.

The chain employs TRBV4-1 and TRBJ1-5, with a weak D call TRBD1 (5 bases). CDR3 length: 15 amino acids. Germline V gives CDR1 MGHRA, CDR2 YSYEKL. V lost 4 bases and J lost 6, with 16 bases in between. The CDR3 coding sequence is TGCGCCAGCAGCCCCAGGGTTGTACCCAGTCAGCCCCAGCATTTT. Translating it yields CASSPRVVPSQPQHF.

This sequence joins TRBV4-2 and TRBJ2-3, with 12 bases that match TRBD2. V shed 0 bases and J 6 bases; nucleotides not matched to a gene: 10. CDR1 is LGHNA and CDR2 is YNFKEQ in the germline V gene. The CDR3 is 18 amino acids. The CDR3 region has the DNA TGTGCCAGCAGCCAAGATCCTAGCGGGAGGGCCGCGGCGGATACGCAGTATTTT. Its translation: CASSQDPSGRAAADTQYF.

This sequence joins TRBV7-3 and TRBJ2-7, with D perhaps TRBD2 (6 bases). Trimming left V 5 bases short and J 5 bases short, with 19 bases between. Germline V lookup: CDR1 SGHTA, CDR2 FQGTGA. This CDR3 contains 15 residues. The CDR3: CASSLGVTGADEQYF. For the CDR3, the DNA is TGTGCCAGCAGCCTAGGGGTGACGGGAGCTGACGAGCAGTACTTC. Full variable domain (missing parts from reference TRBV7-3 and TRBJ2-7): GAGVSQTPSNKVTEKGKYVELRCDPISGHTALYWYRQSLGQGPEFLIYFQGTGAADDSGLPNDRFFAVRPEGSVSTLKIQRTERGDSAVYLCASSLGVTGADEQYFGPGTRLTVT.

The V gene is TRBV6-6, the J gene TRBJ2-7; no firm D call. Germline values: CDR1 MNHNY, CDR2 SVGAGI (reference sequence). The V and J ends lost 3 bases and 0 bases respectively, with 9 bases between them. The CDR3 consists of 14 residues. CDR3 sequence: CASSYSDTSYEQYF. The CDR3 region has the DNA TGTGCCAGCAGTTATTCCGACACCTCCTACGAGCAGTACTTC.

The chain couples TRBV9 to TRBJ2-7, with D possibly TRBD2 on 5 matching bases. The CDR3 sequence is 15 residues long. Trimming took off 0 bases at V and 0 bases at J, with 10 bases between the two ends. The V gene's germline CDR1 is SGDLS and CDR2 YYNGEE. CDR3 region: CASSVESGSSYEQYF. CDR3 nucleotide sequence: TGTGCCAGCAGCGTAGAAAGCGGAAGCTCCTACGAGCAGTACTTC.

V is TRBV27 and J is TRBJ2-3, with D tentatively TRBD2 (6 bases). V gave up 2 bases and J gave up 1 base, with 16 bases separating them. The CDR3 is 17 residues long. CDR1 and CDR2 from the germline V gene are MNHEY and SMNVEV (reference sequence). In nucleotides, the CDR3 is TGTGCCAGCAGTTTAGGGGGGTACGGGACGGGCACAGATACGCAGTATTTT. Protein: CASSLGGYGTGTDTQYF.

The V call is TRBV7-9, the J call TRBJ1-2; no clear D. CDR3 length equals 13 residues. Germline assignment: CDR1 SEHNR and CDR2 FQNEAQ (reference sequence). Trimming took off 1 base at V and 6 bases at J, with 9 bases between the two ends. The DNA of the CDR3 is TGTGCCAGCAGCTTAGGGCAGGTGGATGGCTACACCTTC. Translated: CASSLGQVDGYTF.

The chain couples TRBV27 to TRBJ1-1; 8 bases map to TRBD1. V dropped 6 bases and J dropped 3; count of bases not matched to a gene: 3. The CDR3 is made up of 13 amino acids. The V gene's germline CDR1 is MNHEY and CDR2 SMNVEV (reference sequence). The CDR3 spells CASRLTGDTEAFF. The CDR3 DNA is TGTGCCAGCAGGCTGACAGGGGACACTGAAGCTTTCTTT.

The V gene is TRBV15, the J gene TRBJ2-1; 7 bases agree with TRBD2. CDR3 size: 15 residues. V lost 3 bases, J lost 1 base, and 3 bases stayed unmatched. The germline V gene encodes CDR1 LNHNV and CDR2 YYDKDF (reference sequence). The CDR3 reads CATSRLAESYNEQFF. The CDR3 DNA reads TGTGCCACCAGCAGGCTAGCGGAATCCTACAATGAGCAGTTCTTC.

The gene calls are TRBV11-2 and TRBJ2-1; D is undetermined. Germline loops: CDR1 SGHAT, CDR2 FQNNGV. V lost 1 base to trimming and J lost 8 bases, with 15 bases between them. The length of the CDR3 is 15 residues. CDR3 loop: CASSLALAPLDEQFF. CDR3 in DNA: TGTGCCAGCAGCTTAGCGCTTGCGCCCCTGGATGAGCAGTTCTTC.

CDR3 in DNA: TGTGCCAGCAGCCAGAGACAGGGCTTTTCCGGGGAGCTGTTTTTT. It yields the protein CASSQRQGFSGELFF. This chain joins TRBV14 and TRBJ2-2; 7 bases fit TRBD1. CDR3 length: 15 residues. Unmatched junction bases numbered 7, after V lost 3 bases and J lost 6 bases. Germline V gene sequence: CDR1 SGHDN, CDR2 FVKESK.

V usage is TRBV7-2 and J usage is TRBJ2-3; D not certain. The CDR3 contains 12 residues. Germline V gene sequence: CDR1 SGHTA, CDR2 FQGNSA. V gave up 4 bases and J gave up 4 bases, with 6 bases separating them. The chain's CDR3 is CASSYVSDTQYF. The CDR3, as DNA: TGTGCCAGCAGCTACGTCTCAGATACGCAGTATTTT. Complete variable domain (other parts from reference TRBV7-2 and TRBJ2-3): GAGVSQSPSNKVTEKGKDVELRCDPISGHTALYWYRQSLGQGLEFLIYFQGNSAPDKSGLPSDRFSAERTGGSVSTLTIQRTQQEDSAVYLCASSYVSDTQYFGPGTRLTVL.